One and the same sample provided the 21 T cell receptor beta chains below, sequenced in a study of CD4+ T cells in melanoma. Produced via immunoSEQ multiplex PCR; TCRdb's table is partial and in-frame only. The table records tens of thousands of clones, 60% to 80% of them present only once. The material sequenced was tumor tissue. These receptors all come from a human donor with melanoma.

The chain links TRBV5-1 to TRBJ2-7; 8 nucleotides match TRBD2. Germline lookup yields CDR1 SGHRS and CDR2 YFSETQ. This CDR3 contains 14 residues. Trimming cost V 1 base and J 2 bases; bases outside gene matches: 2. The CDR3 DNA follows: TGCGCCAGCAGCTTGCCGGGGGGGCCCTACGAGCAGTACTTC. Its protein is CASSLPGGPYEQYF.

The chain joins TRBV2 to TRBJ1-1; 7 bases align to TRBD1. This CDR3 has 14 residues. V lost 5 bases and J lost 4; bases outside the gene matches: 7. CDR1 and CDR2 from the germline V gene are SNHLY and FYNNEI. For the CDR3, the DNA is TGTGCCAGCAGTAACAGGGGTTTGGGCACTGAAGCTTTCTTT. Encoded protein: CASSNRGLGTEAFF.

This clone was found once. The V call is TRBV9, the J call TRBJ2-3; 12 bases line up with TRBD2. Germline values: CDR1 SGDLS, CDR2 YYNGEE. V dropped 4 bases and J dropped 2; count of bases not matched to a gene: 8. This CDR3 comprises 17 residues. CDR3 nucleotide sequence: TGTGCCAGCAGCCCCCTCGGACTAGCGGGGCCCACAGATACGCAGTATTTT. Protein: CASSPLGLAGPTDTQYF. Supplemented by reference TRBV9 and TRBJ2-3, the full variable domain reads DSGVTQTPKHLITATGQRVTLRCSPRSGDLSVYWYQQSLDQGLQFLIQYYNGEERAKGNILERFSAQQFPDLHSELNLSSLELGDSALYFCASSPLGLAGPTDTQYFGPGTRLTVL.

This clone was counted many times. The V gene is TRBV7-9, the J gene TRBJ1-1, with 10 bases identical to TRBD1. V lost 6 bases and J lost 4; bases outside the gene matches: 8. The CDR3 has 15 amino acids. Per the germline V gene, CDR1 is SEHNR and CDR2 is FQNEAQ (reference sequence). The CDR3 is CASRSDRGQGTEAFF. The CDR3 DNA sequence: TGTGCCAGCAGATCCGACAGGGGGCAGGGCACTGAAGCTTTCTTT.

V and J are TRBV6-5 and TRBJ2-7; D might be TRBD2 (5 bases). Looked up from germline, CDR1 is MNHEY and CDR2 is SVGAGI. Trimming shortened V by 6 bases and J by 0 bases, and 15 bases separated the two germline ends. The CDR3 is made up of 15 amino acids. The CDR3 nucleotides read TGTGCCAGCAGACGCGGAGGTATCTACTCCTACGAGCAGTACTTC. Protein product: CASRRGGIYSYEQYF.

V is TRBV28 and J is TRBJ2-2, with TRBD1 matching 10 bases. V shed 0 bases and J 4 bases; nucleotides not matched to a gene: 2. Germline loops: CDR1 MDHEN, CDR2 SYDVKM. The CDR3 is 16 amino acids. CDR3 region: CASSLWGQGRTGELFF. In DNA form, the CDR3 reads TGTGCCAGCAGTTTATGGGGACAGGGGCGCACCGGGGAGCTGTTTTTT.

This chain links TRBV30 with TRBJ1-5; 7 bases line up with TRBD1. Germline CDR1 reads GTSNPN; CDR2 reads SVGIG (reference sequence). Germline trimming cut 2 bases from V and 7 bases from J; bases unmatched to any gene: 5. The CDR3 length is 13 residues. The chain's CDR3 is CAWSRQGEQPQHF. The CDR3 DNA sequence: TGTGCCTGGAGTCGGCAGGGGGAACAGCCCCAGCATTTT.

J is TRBJ2-1 and V is TRBV11-2; D unclear. Trimming took 6 bases from V and 9 from J, leaving 6 bases between them. Germline V gene sequence: CDR1 SGHAT, CDR2 FQNNGV. CDR3 length equals 10 residues. The CDR3 sequence: CASRQSEQFF. The CDR3 DNA follows: TGTGCCAGCAGACAGTCTGAGCAGTTCTTC.

V gene TRBV9 combines with J gene TRBJ1-3; the D gene is possibly TRBD1 (6 bases). There are 17 residues in the CDR3. Germline CDR1 and CDR2: SGDLS and YYNGEE. V was pared by 3 bases and J by 0 bases, with 16 bases between. The chain's CDR3 is CASSGSTTGPSGNTIYF. The CDR3 nucleotides read TGTGCCAGCAGCGGGAGTACGACAGGACCCTCTGGAAACACCATATATTTT.

The chain is built from TRBV7-3 and TRBJ2-3; 7 nucleotides align to TRBD1. This CDR3 region has 15 residues. Trimming at V came to 4 bases and at J to 3 bases, leaving 7 bases not matched to a gene. Germline V CDR1 and CDR2: SGHTA, FQGTGA. The CDR3 spells CASSSTGMRTDTQYF. The CDR3 DNA reads as TGTGCCAGCAGCTCGACAGGGATGAGGACAGATACGCAGTATTTT.

Many counts were recorded for this clone. The chain recombines TRBV16 with TRBJ1-2, with 7 positions matching TRBD1. The length of the CDR3 is 14 residues. CDR1 and CDR2 (germline): KGHSY, FQNENV. J lost 7 bases, V lost 4 bases, and 9 bases had no gene match. Here the CDR3 DNA reads TGTGCCAGCAGCCGGACGACAGGGCTCGGTGGCTACACCTTC. The encoded protein is CASSRTTGLGGYTF.

The rearrangement uses TRBV18 and TRBJ1-5, with D hard to call. CDR1 and CDR2 (germline): KGHSH, LQKENI. CDR3 length equals 16 residues. Deletions cut 0 bases from V and 2 bases from J, with 11 bases between. In DNA form, the CDR3 reads TGTGCCAGCTCACCACCTGGCCGGCCAGGCAATCAGCCCCAGCATTTT. This translates into CASSPPGRPGNQPQHF.

This clone was detected once. The junction departs from germline at one end; a sequencing error may be responsible. The rearrangement links TRBV7-7 to TRBJ2-3; 7 bases are a match to TRBD1. CDR1 is SSHAT, CDR2 FNYEAQ, per germline (reference sequence). This CDR3 comprises 13 residues. The CDR3 DNA reads TGTGCTAGCAGCGTTGACAGGGTAGATACGCAGTATTTT. It is translated as CASSVDRVDTQYF.

V gene TRBV7-2 combines with J gene TRBJ2-1; TRBD1 or TRBD2 may be the D gene (5 bases each). V dropped 1 base and J dropped 3 bases, with 10 bases sitting between them. The germline gives CDR1 SGHTA, CDR2 FQGNSA. The CDR3 has 15 amino acids. The CDR3 protein is CASSLGGSLYNEQFF. CDR3 DNA sequence: TGTGCCAGCAGCTTAGGGGGGTCGCTCTACAATGAGCAGTTCTTC.

The J gene is TRBJ2-7, the V gene TRBV7-2; the match to TRBD1 covers 9 bases. J lost 5 bases, V lost 2 bases, and 1 base had no gene match. CDR1 is SGHTA and CDR2 is FQGNSA in the germline V gene. The CDR3 is made up of 13 amino acids. CDR3 residues: CASSLTGGNEQYF. DNA for the CDR3: TGTGCCAGCAGCTTAACAGGGGGCAACGAGCAGTACTTC.

CDR3 nucleotides: TGTGCCAGCAGTGGGACCTTCCCTAGCTATGGCTACACCTTC. It codes for CASSGTFPSYGYTF. The chain has TRBV28 and TRBJ1-2; the D gene is possibly TRBD1 (5 bases). CDR1 is MDHEN and CDR2 is SYDVKM in the germline V gene. V dropped 5 bases and J dropped 4 bases, with 14 bases sitting between them. The CDR3 is 14 amino acids.

This chain joins TRBV7-8 and TRBJ2-5, with 7 bases lining up with TRBD1. This CDR3 is 14 amino acids long. V lost 5 bases and J lost 3; bases outside the gene matches: 6. In germline, CDR1 is SGHVS, CDR2 FQNEAQ. DNA for the CDR3: TGTGCCAGCAGCCCGCGGACAGGCAAAGAGACCCAGTACTTC. It yields the protein CASSPRTGKETQYF.

This clone was counted between two and nine times. The rearrangement uses TRBV28 and TRBJ1-5; no clear D. The germline gives CDR1 MDHEN, CDR2 SYDVKM. Trimming took 4 bases from V and 6 from J, leaving 7 bases between them. The CDR3 is 12 amino acids. CDR3 amino acids: CASSSVAQPQHF. The CDR3 bases are TGTGCCAGCAGTTCGGTGGCTCAGCCCCAGCATTTT. Complete variable domain (other parts from reference TRBV28 and TRBJ1-5): DVKVTQSSRYLVKRTGEKVFLECVQDMDHENMFWYRQDPGLGLRLIYFSYDVKMKEKGDIPEGYSVSREKKERFSLILESASTNQTSMYLCASSSVAQPQHFGDGTRLSIL.

The J gene is TRBJ1-5, the V gene TRBV6-6, with TRBD1 matching 7 bases. Germline CDR1 is MNHNY and CDR2 is SVGAGI (reference sequence). V was pared by 2 bases and J by 14 bases, with 15 bases of the junction left unmatched. The CDR3 has 15 amino acids. The CDR3 DNA reads as TGTGCCAGCAGTTACCGGGTGGCCACGGGTCAGGGGGAGCATTTT. As protein: CASSYRVATGQGEHF.

This clone has more than one count but fewer than ten. V gene TRBV29-1 combines with J gene TRBJ1-1; D possibly corresponds to TRBD1 (5 bases). CDR1 and CDR2 (germline): SQVTM, ANQGSEA. The ends were cut back, 4 bases at V and 11 bases at J, with 14 bases in the middle. The length of the CDR3 is 11 residues. CDR3 sequence reads: CSVGGGPAAFF. The CDR3, as DNA: TGCAGCGTTGGGGGGGGACCGGCGGCTTTCTTT.

This clone was seen repeatedly, ten times or more. The chain has TRBV5-4 and TRBJ2-7, with 8 bases fitting TRBD2. This CDR3 spans 14 amino acids. Germline values: CDR1 SGHNT, CDR2 YYREEE (reference sequence). V was clipped by 4 bases and J by 3 bases; unmatched bases: 6. This CDR3 reads CASSARGGDYEQYF. The CDR3, as DNA: TGTGCCAGCAGCGCTCGGGGGGGGGACTACGAGCAGTACTTC.